The rows below give T cell receptor beta chains drawn from one sample of a study of T cell clones after liver transplantation. Clones were sequenced by immunoSEQ multiplex PCR, and TCRdb holds only the in-frame ones, with some missing. The data hold some 60,000 clones, with less than 85% observed a single time. The sample consisted of CD4+ T cells from blood, taken at the approximately 15-month timepoint. These TCRs come from a human patient who received a liver transplant. Some T cells may be the graft donor's. CDR3s include the opening cysteine and the closing phenylalanine or tryptophan. Each record gives: clone size, J gene, V gene, D gene, CDR3 protein, CDR3 DNA. A D gene is named only where the DNA matches it firmly. Size values are once, few and many counts, or a class for expanded clones, and some rows have none.

NA,TRBJ1-2,TRBV19,TRBD1,CASSSLDRTNYGYTF,TGTGCCAGTAGTTCCCTGGACAGGACTAACTATGGCTACACCTTC
NA,TRBJ1-1,TRBV28,NA,CASSLGGMNTEAFF,TGTGCCAGCAGTTTAGGGGGGATGAACACTGAAGCTTTCTTT
few,TRBJ2-5,TRBV30,TRBD1,CAWNHLRDRGQTQYF,TGTGCCTGGAACCACCTCCGGGACAGGGGACAGACCCAGTACTTC
few,TRBJ2-1,TRBV28,TRBD2,CASTGLAGGFLQLDEQFF,TGTGCCAGCACCGGCCTAGCGGGAGGTTTCCTACAATTGGATGAGCAGTTCTTC
NA,TRBJ1-2,TRBV7-2,NA,CASSSYITEGGYTF,TGTGCCAGCAGCTCCTATATTACAGAGGGAGGCTACACCTTC
NA,TRBJ1-5,TRBV5-1,NA,CASSLEGGGQPQHF,TGCGCCAGCAGCTTGGAGGGGGGTGGTCAGCCCCAGCATTTT
NA,TRBJ1-4,TRBV7-6,NA,CASSIRTGRAEKLFF,TGTGCCAGCAGCATAAGGACGGGCCGGGCAGAAAAACTGTTTTTT
NA,TRBJ1-1,TRBV6-1,NA,CAIRKGAGTEAFF,TGTGCCATCCGAAAAGGGGCAGGAACTGAAGCTTTCTTT
NA,TRBJ2-7,TRBV27,TRBD2,CASSPIAGANYEQYF,TGTGCCAGCAGCCCTATAGCGGGGGCGAACTACGAGCAGTACTTC
NA,TRBJ1-1,TRBV19,TRBD1,CASSIGTGGTEAFF,TGTGCCAGTAGTATAGGGACAGGGGGCACTGAAGCTTTCTTT
NA,TRBJ1-1,TRBV7-2,NA,CASSLAQREAFF,TGTGCCAGCAGCTTAGCGCAGAGAGAAGCTTTCTTT
NA,TRBJ2-2,TRBV6-1,NA,CASSEVRGNTGELFF,TGTGCCAGCAGTGAAGTCCGGGGTAACACCGGGGAGCTGTTTTTT
NA,TRBJ1-1,TRBV5-4,NA,CATSNRNTEAFF,TGTGCCACATCGAACAGGAACACTGAAGCTTTCTTT
NA,TRBJ2-3,TRBV15,TRBD2,CATSSNQAGDTDTQYF,TGTGCCACCAGCAGCAATCAAGCGGGGGACACAGATACGCAGTATTTT
once,TRBJ1-5,TRBV19,NA,CATRLHNQPQHF,TGTGCCACGCGACTCCACAATCAGCCCCAGCATTTT
NA,TRBJ2-2,TRBV18,TRBD1,CASSRETGAATGELFF,TGTGCCAGCTCCCGGGAGACAGGGGCCGCCACCGGGGAGCTGTTTTTT
NA,TRBJ2-5,TRBV14,NA,CASSRISQYF,TGTGCCAGCAGCCGTATTTCCCAGTACTTC
NA,TRBJ1-6,TRBV25-1,NA,CASTGSQGSPLHF,TGTGCCAGCACCGGGTCCCAAGGTTCACCCCTCCACTTT
NA,TRBJ2-3,TRBV6-1,TRBD1,CASSEAAGTGVADTQYF,TGTGCCAGCAGTGAAGCCGCAGGGACAGGGGTTGCAGATACGCAGTATTTT
NA,TRBJ1-2,TRBV4-3,NA,CASSQGADGYTF,TGCGCCAGCAGCCAAGGAGCGGATGGCTACACCTTC
few,TRBJ2-2,TRBV29-1,TRBD2,CSVVLSGGNTGELFF,TGCAGCGTTGTTCTGTCGGGGGGGAACACCGGGGAGCTGTTTTTT
NA,TRBJ1-1,TRBV19,TRBD1,CASSGTGGWGTEAFF,TGTGCCAGTAGTGGGACAGGGGGCTGGGGTACTGAAGCTTTCTTT
NA,TRBJ2-5,TRBV5-6,TRBD1,CASSLVDRQGETQYF,TGTGCCAGCAGCTTGGTTGATCGACAGGGGGAGACCCAGTACTTC
NA,TRBJ2-3,TRBV6-5,NA,CASSYRQSTDTQYF,TGTGCCAGCAGTTACCGCCAGAGCACAGATACGCAGTATTTT
few,TRBJ2-2,TRBV5-1,NA,CASSLGPTGELFF,TGCGCCAGCAGCTTGGGACCCACCGGGGAGCTGTTTTTT
NA,TRBJ1-4,TRBV11-3,TRBD1,CASSLGNRGREKLFF,TGTGCCAGCAGCTTGGGCAACAGGGGTAGAGAAAAACTGTTTTTT
NA,TRBJ1-5,TRBV28,NA,CASSFGGASNQPQHF,TGTGCCAGCAGTTTTGGGGGGGCCAGCAATCAGCCCCAGCATTTT
NA,TRBJ1-6,TRBV30,NA,CAWSDVGSPLHF,TGTGCCTGGAGTGACGTGGGGTCACCCCTCCACTTT
NA,TRBJ2-7,TRBV27,NA,CASRPGATSSYEQYF,TGTGCCAGCAGGCCAGGGGCGACGAGCTCCTACGAGCAGTACTTC
NA,TRBJ2-1,TRBV5-1,NA,CASSPPKTYNEQFF,TGCGCCAGCAGCCCGCCCAAGACCTACAATGAGCAGTTCTTC
few,TRBJ1-1,TRBV5-5,NA,CASRPPGQNRNTEAFF,TGTGCCAGCAGACCTCCGGGACAAAATCGGAACACTGAAGCTTTCTTT
NA,TRBJ2-3,TRBV7-2,NA,CASSVDGRDTQYF,TGTGCCAGCAGCGTGGACGGTAGGGATACGCAGTATTTT
once,TRBJ1-5,TRBV2,NA,CASSEHGDNQPQHF,TGTGCCAGCAGTGAACACGGTGATAATCAGCCCCAGCATTTT
NA,TRBJ2-7,TRBV28,TRBD1,CASSHQRQGIYEQYF,TGTGCCAGCAGTCACCAGAGACAGGGGATCTACGAGCAGTACTTC
NA,TRBJ1-2,TRBV19,NA,CASAGTGYRYGYTF,TGTGCCAGTGCGGGAACAGGGTATCGATATGGCTACACCTTC
NA,TRBJ2-7,TRBV5-8,TRBD1,CASRVGTGDSYEQYF,TGTGCCAGCAGGGTGGGGACAGGGGATTCGTACGAGCAGTACTTC
NA,TRBJ2-5,TRBV6-5,TRBD1,CASSYDSDREETQYF,TGTGCCAGCAGTTACGATTCGGACAGGGAAGAGACCCAGTACTTC